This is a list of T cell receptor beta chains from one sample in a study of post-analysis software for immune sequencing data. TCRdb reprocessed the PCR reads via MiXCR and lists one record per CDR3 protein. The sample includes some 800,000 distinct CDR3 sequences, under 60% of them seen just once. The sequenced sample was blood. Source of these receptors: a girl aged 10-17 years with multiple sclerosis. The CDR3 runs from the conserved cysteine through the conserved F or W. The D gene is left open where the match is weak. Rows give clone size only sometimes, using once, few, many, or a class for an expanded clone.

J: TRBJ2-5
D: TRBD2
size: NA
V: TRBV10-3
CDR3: CATLKESGSGETQYF
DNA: TGTGCCACCCTAAAGGAAAGCGGGAGTGGAGAGACCCAGTACTTC

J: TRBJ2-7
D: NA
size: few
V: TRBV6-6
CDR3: CASSPYYEQYF
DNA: TGTGCCAGCAGTCCCTACTACGAGCAGTACTTC

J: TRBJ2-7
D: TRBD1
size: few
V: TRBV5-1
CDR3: CATELSTGDTYEQYF
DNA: TGCGCCACCGAACTCTCGACAGGGGACACCTACGAGCAGTACTTC

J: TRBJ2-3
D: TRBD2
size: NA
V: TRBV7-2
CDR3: CASSPKAGRASTDTQYF
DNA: TGTGCCAGCAGCCCCAAGGCCGGGAGGGCCAGCACAGATACGCAGTATTTT

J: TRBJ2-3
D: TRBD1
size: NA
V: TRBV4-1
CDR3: CASSQEDRGTDTQYF
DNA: TGCGCCAGCAGCCAAGAAGACAGGGGGACAGATACGCAGTATTTT

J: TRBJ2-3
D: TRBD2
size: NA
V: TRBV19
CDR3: CASSTGLAGADTQYF
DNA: TGTGCCAGTAGCACGGGACTAGCGGGAGCAGATACGCAGTATTTT

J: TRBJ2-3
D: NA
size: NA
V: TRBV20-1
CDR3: CSATDWTDTQYF
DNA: TGCAGTGCGACCGACTGGACAGATACGCAGTATTTT

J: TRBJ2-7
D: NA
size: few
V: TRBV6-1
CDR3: CASSEYGEVYEQYF
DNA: TGTGCCAGCAGTGAATATGGGGAGGTCTACGAGCAGTACTTC

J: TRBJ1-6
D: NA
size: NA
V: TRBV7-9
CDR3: CASSHQGTGSPLHF
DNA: TGTGCCAGCAGCCACCAGGGCACGGGTTCACCCCTCCACTTT

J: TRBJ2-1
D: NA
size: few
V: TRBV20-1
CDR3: CSARDRVGWGDNEQFF
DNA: TGCAGTGCTAGAGACAGGGTGGGATGGGGGGACAATGAGCAGTTCTTC

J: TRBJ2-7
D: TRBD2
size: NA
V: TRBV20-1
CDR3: CSARNSGRSLYEQYF
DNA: TGCAGTGCTAGGAATAGCGGGCGATCCCTCTACGAGCAGTACTTC

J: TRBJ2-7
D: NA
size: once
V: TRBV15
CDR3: CATSSGKTYEQYF
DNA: TGTGCCACCAGCTCAGGGAAGACCTACGAGCAGTACTTC

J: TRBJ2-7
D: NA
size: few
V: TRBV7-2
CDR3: CASRSGGQPYEQYF
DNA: TGTGCCAGCAGATCCGGGGGGCAACCCTACGAGCAGTACTTC

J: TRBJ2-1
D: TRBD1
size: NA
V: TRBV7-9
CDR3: CASSLGTGGIAGQFF
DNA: TGTGCCAGCAGCTTAGGGACAGGGGGAATCGCCGGGCAGTTCTTC

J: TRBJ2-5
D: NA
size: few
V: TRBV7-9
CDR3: CASSLRASGEQYF
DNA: TGTGCCAGCAGCTTAAGGGCCTCGGGGGAGCAGTACTTC

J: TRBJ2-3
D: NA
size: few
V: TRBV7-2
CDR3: CASSPQGTAGIDTQYF
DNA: TGTGCCAGCAGCCCCCAGGGGACGGCCGGAATAGATACGCAGTATTTT

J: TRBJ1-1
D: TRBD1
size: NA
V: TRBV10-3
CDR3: CAISVSGQGHTEAFF
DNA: TGTGCCATCAGTGTCTCGGGACAGGGTCACACTGAAGCTTTCTTT

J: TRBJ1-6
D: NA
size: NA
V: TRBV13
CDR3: CASSPPGQSSPLHF
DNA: TGTGCCAGCAGCCCTCCGGGACAAAGTTCACCCCTCCACTTT

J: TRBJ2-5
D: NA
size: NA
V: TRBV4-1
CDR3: CASSQVELEETQYF
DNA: TGCGCCAGCAGCCAAGTAGAACTCGAAGAGACCCAGTACTTC

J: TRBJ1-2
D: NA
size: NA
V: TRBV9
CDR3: CAGSVEDTYGYTF
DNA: TGTGCCGGCAGCGTAGAGGACACGTATGGCTACACCTTC